This T cell receptor (beta chain) came from a study of OX40 agonist ivuxolimab in advanced cancers. Overall study findings and caveats: More expanded clones were seen, on average, in CD8+ T cells than in CD4+.

A remark on this clone: Its antigen is currently unknown.

The CDR3 has 12 residues. With 4 bases removed from V and 7 bases from J, the gap between germline ends came to 11 bases. Profiling relied on immunoSEQ multiplex PCR, and the TCRdb table lists in-frame clones only, not all of them. The table lists roughly 51,000 clones, 70% to 90% of them singletons. The genes are TRBV23-1 and TRBJ2-7; D remains unclear. TRBV23-1 is reported as an ORF; its role is uncertain. The sequencing used CD4+ or CD8+ T cells sorted from blood, collected in a trial of the OX40 agonist ivuxolimab. This sequence originates from an adult with an advanced solid tumor such as melanoma, head and neck, liver or kidney cancer. CDR3 in amino acids: CASSPPSTEQYF. The CDR3 nucleotides are TGCGCCAGCAGTCCCCCCTCGACAGAGCAGTACTTC.